This T cell receptor (beta chain) was captured in a study of CXCR3-negative and CXCR3-positive naive CD8 T cells. Study information: With about 1.5 +/- 0.3 million reads per library, the TRB reads numbered around 140 million in total.

cDNA libraries for TRB were generated by 5' RACE incorporating UMI labels. No DNA is given; TCRdb re-called the 5' RACE reads and lists each CDR3 protein once. The sample table sets out fewer than 80,000 distinct CDR3 sequences. CD8+ T cell subsets were each sorted in triplicate, 300,000 cells apiece. Naive CD8+ T cells showed a CD45RO-CCR7+CD27+CD95- phenotype. CDR3 length: 14 residues. The germline gives CDR1 MDHEN, CDR2 SYDVKM. The sequence derives from a human donor in good health. Some clones in this sample may be carry-over from other donors' samples. Sequencing input: naive CXCR3- CD8+ T cells from blood. Regarding subset: CD45RO-CCR7+CD27+CD95- naive CD8+ T cells lacking CXCR3 (TNR3-). The chain is built from TRBV28 and TRBJ2-7; TCRdb calls TRBD2, which cannot be checked without DNA. The CDR3 here is CASSAGTRGGEQYF.